The present T cell receptor beta chain was sequenced within a study of blood T cell repertoires in COVID-19. On the study more broadly: Collection of acute and convalescent COVID-19 samples took place in the United States, Italy and Spain.

The assay was immunoSEQ multiplex PCR, and TCRdb's table has in-frame clones only and misses some. This table has about 210,000 clones, 81% appearing once. The sequence derives from a woman aged 45-65 years with acute COVID-19. The sequencing input was PBMCs or T cells enriched from blood (not recorded which).

The CDR3 reads CASHRVRVETQYF. The CDR3, as DNA: TGTGCCAGCCACAGGGTTAGAGTAGAGACCCAGTACTTC. The rearrangement uses TRBV6-6 and TRBJ2-5; D perhaps matches TRBD1 (6 bases). The CDR3 spans 13 residues. The germline V and J ends were trimmed by 8 bases and 4 bases, with 14 bases remaining between them. Germline assignment: CDR1 MNHNY and CDR2 SVGAGI (reference sequence).